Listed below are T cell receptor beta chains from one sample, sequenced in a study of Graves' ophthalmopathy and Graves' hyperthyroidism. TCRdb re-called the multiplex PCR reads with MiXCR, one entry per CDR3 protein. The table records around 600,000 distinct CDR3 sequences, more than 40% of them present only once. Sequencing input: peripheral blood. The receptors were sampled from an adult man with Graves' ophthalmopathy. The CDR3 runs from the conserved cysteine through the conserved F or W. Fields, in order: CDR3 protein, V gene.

CSVRIRDKNTEAFF	TRBV29-1
CASSFLGERQPQHF	TRBV12-3/TRBV12-4
CSARGVNTGELFF	TRBV29-1
CSVETDSNYGYTF	TRBV29-1
CASSLSSASSYEQYF	TRBV7-8
CASSHYRVNTEAFF	TRBV11-3
CSRRERSYEQYF	TRBV29-1
CASSQVLPGTGLLTGELFF	TRBV7-3
CASSGGVDWQYF	TRBV25-1
CASSRGASGGANVLTF	TRBV7-2
CASSTPGQPYEQYF	TRBV11-2
CASRTTGGLYTF	TRBV12-3/TRBV12-4
CASSISLAGGRSRGGEQYF	TRBV19
CSVGQGTYGYTF	TRBV29-1
CASSLRGQGEKLFF	TRBV7-9
CASSPLTGGQETQYF	TRBV5-1
CASSPQTGLTNYGYTF	TRBV19
CASRPNGGMNEKLFF	TRBV25-1
CAWSSFPRRELFF	TRBV30
CASSISYEQYF	TRBV7-2
CAISMTGAMNTEAFF	TRBV10-3
CATSRGVGTYEQYF	TRBV15
CSSGWGNTEAFF	TRBV29-1
CASSTAGGGETQYF	TRBV2
CASSPGGGGYEQYF	TRBV7-3
CASSFRVGTEAFF	TRBV5-1
CAISLGGGTEAFF	TRBV10-3
CASSYSVGGTAPLHF	TRBV6-2/TRBV6-3
CASSPGGQLYEQYF	TRBV7-2
CASSLLFGTGVSGANVLTF	TRBV11-2
CATSRMGTEAFF	TRBV15
CASSFLGPYTDTQYF	TRBV7-8
CASSPTPYEQYF	TRBV18
CASSSGLAGGGDTQYF	TRBV7-9
CASSGRDNNEQFF	TRBV2
CASSRPGTGYGYTF	TRBV25-1
CASSKGRVEETQYF	TRBV11-2
CAISESRATESNQPQHF	TRBV10-3
CATGQARSGANVLTF	TRBV6-5
CAWTMMSSPLHF	TRBV30
CAISAEGATEAFF	TRBV10-3
CASSESTGGTEAFF	TRBV10-2
CAISRSQGIYGYTF	TRBV10-3
CSSGQDYGYTF	TRBV29-1
CAWSGPGQGYEQYF	TRBV19